These 26 T cell receptor beta chains were sequenced from one sample in a study of cytomegalovirus exposure and HLA in healthy donors. In the PCR, 60 Vbeta and 13 Jbeta primers were used. Profiled with immunoSEQ multiplex PCR; TCRdb holds only in-frame clones, not every one. The sample includes roughly 200,000 clones, 80% to 90% seen only once; the top ten take 1% to 1.5%. Sequences were obtained from PBMCs. The receptor source for this set is a man aged 30-40 years in good health and CMV-seronegative.

The chain recombines TRBV9 with TRBJ2-4, with TRBD2 identical over 9 bases. V lost 0 bases to trimming and J lost 7 bases; unmatched junction nucleotides: 20. Germline-derived CDR1 and CDR2 are SGDLS and YYNGEE. There are 20 residues in the CDR3. The CDR3 DNA reads as TGTGCCAGCAGCGTAGAGGCCCCCACCCACGCGGGGGGGGAGGGGAACATTCAGTACTTC. It codes for CASSVEAPTHAGGEGNIQYF. Supplemented by reference TRBV9 and TRBJ2-4, the full variable domain reads DSGVTQTPKHLITATGQRVTLRCSPRSGDLSVYWYQQSLDQGLQFLIQYYNGEERAKGNILERFSAQQFPDLHSELNLSSLELGDSALYFCASSVEAPTHAGGEGNIQYFGAGTRLSVL.

Points on this clone: The sample holds other DNA sequences that translate to the same CDR3. The V and J genes are TRBV27 and TRBJ1-2; TRBD1 matches at 10 bases. J was trimmed by 8 bases and V by 6 bases; bases with no gene match: 18. The germline V gene has CDR1 MNHEY and CDR2 SMNVEV (reference sequence). The CDR3 loop spans 17 amino acids. In DNA form, the CDR3 reads TGTGCCAGCAGGAAAACTACAAGCCCGGGACAGGGGAGAGGCTACACCTTC. The encoded protein is CASRKTTSPGQGRGYTF.

The chain combines TRBV7-2 with TRBJ2-3, with 8 bases matching TRBD2. The V gene's germline CDR1 is SGHTA and CDR2 FQGNSA. The CDR3 is made up of 16 amino acids. V lost 4 bases and J lost 0; bases outside the gene matches: 6. CDR3 nucleotides: TGTGCCAGCAGCTCCCAGGGCGGGGGGAGCACAGATACGCAGTATTTT. Translation gives CASSSQGGGSTDTQYF.

The chain is built from TRBV4-3 and TRBJ2-2, with D possibly matching TRBD2 (5 bases). The length of the CDR3 is 15 residues. From germline, CDR1 is LGHNA and CDR2 YSLEER. The V gene lost 0 bases and the J gene lost 7 bases, with 12 bases spanning the gap. The CDR3 reads CASSQDPGIGGELFF. The CDR3, as DNA: TGCGCCAGCAGCCAAGACCCCGGGATTGGCGGGGAGCTGTTTTTT.

The chain links TRBV6-4 to TRBJ2-1; D possibly corresponds to TRBD2 (6 bases). The CDR3 runs to 13 residues. The germline CDR1 and CDR2 sequences are MRHNA and SNTAGT. The germline V and J ends were trimmed by 4 bases and 8 bases, with 12 bases remaining between them. CDR3 sequence reads: CASSAPSAHEQFF. CDR3 nucleotide sequence: TGTGCCAGCAGTGCCCCTAGCGCTCATGAGCAGTTCTTC.

The chain uses TRBV2 and TRBJ1-1, with D uncertain. In germline, CDR1 is SNHLY, CDR2 FYNNEI. Trimming took off 2 bases at V and 3 bases at J, with 4 bases between the two ends. The CDR3 runs to 12 residues. CDR3 coding DNA: TGTGCCAGCAGTGAACGGTACACTGAAGCTTTCTTT. Its protein product is CASSERYTEAFF.

The V call is TRBV5-1, the J call TRBJ1-1; D remains ambiguous. The length of the CDR3 is 13 residues. Per the germline V gene, CDR1 is SGHRS and CDR2 is YFSETQ. Trimming cost V 0 bases and J 3 bases, with 6 bases left between them. CDR3 protein: CASSLDSHTEAFF. The CDR3 region has the DNA TGCGCCAGCAGCTTGGACAGTCACACTGAAGCTTTCTTT.

This sequence joins TRBV11-2 and TRBJ2-5; TRBD1 might be the D (5 bases). The J call is uncertain, as TRBJ2-7 better fits the DNA end. CDR1 SGHAT and CDR2 FQNNGV come from the germline V gene. The CDR3 consists of 14 residues. In DNA form, the CDR3 reads TGTGCCAGCAGCACATACAGGAGAACCTACGAGCAGTACTTC. It encodes CASSTYRRTYEQYF.

The rearrangement uses TRBV6-1 and TRBJ2-4; 9 bases fit TRBD1. The germline V gene has CDR1 MNHNS and CDR2 SASEGT. V lost 4 bases, J lost 2 bases, and 3 bases stayed unmatched. CDR3 length equals 15 residues. CDR3 in amino acids: CASSVQGATKNIQYF. CDR3 coding DNA: TGTGCCAGCAGTGTACAGGGGGCAACCAAAAACATTCAGTACTTC.

The gene calls are TRBV12-5 and TRBJ2-1; D is unclear. In germline, CDR1 is LGHNT, CDR2 FRNRAP. Trimming pared 4 bases from V and 7 bases from J, leaving 5 bases between. The CDR3 consists of 11 residues. CDR3 DNA: TGTGCTAGTGGTTCTAGGAATGAGCAGTTCTTC. This codes for CASGSRNEQFF. Using reference TRBV12-5 and TRBJ2-1 for the parts outside the CDR3, the full variable domain is DARVTQTPRHKVTEMGQEVTMRCQPILGHNTVFWYRQTMMQGLELLAYFRNRAPLDDSGMPKDRFSAEMPDATLATLKIQPSEPRDSAVYFCASGSRNEQFFGPGTRLTVL.

V usage is TRBV4-1 and J usage is TRBJ1-5; 8 nucleotides align to TRBD1. The V segment lost 5 bases and the J segment 3 bases; nucleotides outside the gene matches: 12. Germline values: CDR1 MGHRA, CDR2 YSYEKL. The CDR3 is 17 amino acids. Here the CDR3 reads CASSNSGGPRPNQPQHF. Here the CDR3 DNA reads TGCGCCAGCAGCAACTCAGGGGGCCCCCGTCCCAATCAGCCCCAGCATTTT.

V usage is TRBV27 and J usage is TRBJ2-1; D is perhaps TRBD2 (5 bases). Germline CDR1 MNHEY, CDR2 SMNVEV (reference sequence). V was cut by 5 bases and J by 7 bases, with 18 bases left in between. This CDR3 contains 15 residues. The CDR3 protein is CASSHPGRRSNEQFF. CDR3 DNA sequence: TGTGCCAGCAGTCATCCCGGAAGGAGGTCTAATGAGCAGTTCTTC.

This clone appeared a single time. The rearrangement uses TRBV11-2 and TRBJ2-3; 9 nucleotides line up with TRBD1. Germline CDR1 is SGHAT and CDR2 is FQNNGV. The CDR3 contains 17 residues. The trim removed 1 base at V and 3 bases at J, leaving 8 bases unmatched. CDR3 coding DNA: TGTGCCAGCAGCTTAGCCCCCCCGGGACAGGGTACAGATACGCAGTATTTT. Encoded protein: CASSLAPPGQGTDTQYF.

The chain joins TRBV5-1 to TRBJ2-1; the match to TRBD2 covers 7 bases. Germline V gene lookup returns CDR1 SGHRS and CDR2 YFSETQ. The V gene end was trimmed by 5 bases and the J gene end by 6 bases; junction bases not matched to a gene: 14. This CDR3 region has 16 residues. The CDR3 region is CASRAGGGSPANEQFF. In DNA form, the CDR3 reads TGCGCCAGCAGAGCCGGCGGGGGATCGCCGGCCAATGAGCAGTTCTTC.

CDR3 bases: TGTGCCAGCAGTCCTCCGGGACTCGGGGTGACTGAAGCTTTCTTT. This sequence encodes CASSPPGLGVTEAFF. The chain carries TRBV28 and TRBJ1-1; D possibly corresponds to TRBD1 (5 bases). V lost 5 bases to trimming and J lost 5 bases, with 18 bases between them. Germline V CDR1 and CDR2: MDHEN, SYDVKM. This CDR3 region has 15 residues.

This sequence joins TRBV4-2 and TRBJ2-6, with a weak D call TRBD2 (6 bases). V was trimmed by 4 bases and J by 4 bases, leaving 8 bases between them. CDR1 is LGHNA, CDR2 YNFKEQ, per germline. The CDR3 is 14 amino acids. Written as DNA, the CDR3 is TGTGCCAGCAGCCCGGGGGTCGGGGCCAACGTCCTGACTTTC. This codes for CASSPGVGANVLTF.

This CDR3 is CASSLGQGAWNTEAFF. CDR3 DNA: TGCGCCAGCAGCCTGGGACAGGGGGCTTGGAACACTGAAGCTTTCTTT. J is TRBJ1-1 and V is TRBV5-1; 12 bases line up with TRBD1. Germline V gene sequence: CDR1 SGHRS, CDR2 YFSETQ. V shed 4 bases and J 1 base; nucleotides not matched to a gene: 5. The CDR3 is made up of 16 amino acids.

The chain links TRBV27 to TRBJ1-2, with D tentatively TRBD1 (5 bases). The germline V gene encodes CDR1 MNHEY and CDR2 SMNVEV (reference sequence). The CDR3 is 14 residues long. Trimming shortened V by 6 bases and J by 8 bases, and 19 bases separated the two germline ends. CDR3 in amino acids: CASRPFWGDGGYTF. DNA for the CDR3: TGTGCCAGCAGGCCGTTCTGGGGGGATGGGGGCTACACCTTC.

The chain combines TRBV29-1 with TRBJ1-1, with D tentatively TRBD1 (5 bases). The CDR3 runs 14 residues. Germline V lookup: CDR1 SQVTM, CDR2 ANQGSEA. V lost 3 bases and J 4 bases, leaving 15 bases between the germline ends. The DNA for the CDR3 is TGCAGCGTTGAGTTGAGGACAAGGGGCACTGAAGCTTTCTTT. This sequence encodes CSVELRTRGTEAFF. The variable domain in full, completed from reference TRBV29-1 and TRBJ1-1, reads SAVISQKPSRDICQRGTSLTIQCQVDSQVTMMFWYRQQPGQSLTLIATANQGSEATYESGFVIDKFPISRPNLTFSTLTVSNMSPEDSSIYLCSVELRTRGTEAFFGQGTRLTVV.

The J gene is TRBJ1-6, the V gene TRBV5-6; TRBD1 matches at 8 bases. Germline assignment: CDR1 SGHDT and CDR2 YYEEEE. The CDR3 covers 15 residues. Losses at the gene ends were 1 base for V and 4 bases for J; bases not matched to a gene: 1. The CDR3 here is CASSLWDRYNSPLHF. DNA of the CDR3: TGTGCCAGCAGCTTGTGGGACAGGTATAATTCACCCCTCCACTTT.

This clone was counted once. The chain carries TRBV6-1 and TRBJ2-1; 7 bases map to TRBD1. This CDR3 region has 15 residues. The germline CDR1 and CDR2 sequences are MNHNS and SASEGT. V was clipped by 4 bases and J by 3 bases; unmatched bases: 6. CDR3 in amino acids: CASSVNRGFYNEQFF. In DNA form, the CDR3 reads TGTGCCAGCAGTGTGAACAGGGGATTCTACAATGAGCAGTTCTTC.

This chain connects TRBV20-1 to TRBJ2-1; D is perhaps TRBD2 (5 bases). This CDR3 is built from 11 residues. Germline V lookup: CDR1 DFQATT, CDR2 SNEGSKA (reference sequence). V shed 6 bases and J shed 12 bases, with 15 bases lying between them. CDR3 nucleotides: TGCAGTGCACCCCTGGGCGGGTGGCAGTTCTTC. Encoded protein: CSAPLGGWQFF.

This chain uses TRBV7-9 with TRBJ1-1, with 8 bases that match TRBD1. V trimming: 5 bases; J trimming: 4 bases; junction bases outside the gene matches: 6. This CDR3 spans 14 amino acids. Germline V gene data show CDR1 as SEHNR and CDR2 as FQNEAQ (reference sequence). CDR3 residues: CASSRDRSITEAFF. In DNA, the CDR3 is TGTGCCAGCAGCCGGGACAGGAGCATCACTGAAGCTTTCTTT.

The chain carries TRBV29-1 and TRBJ2-1; 9 positions agree with TRBD2. V shed 1 base, J shed 9 bases, and the junction held 7 bases outside the gene matches. Germline V lookup: CDR1 SQVTM, CDR2 ANQGSEA. The CDR3 is 14 residues long. CDR3 residues: CSVEVGLAGREQFF. The CDR3 bases are TGCAGCGTTGAAGTCGGCCTAGCGGGACGTGAGCAGTTCTTC.

V usage is TRBV28 and J usage is TRBJ2-1; D might be TRBD1 (5 bases). CDR3 size: 15 residues. Germline-derived CDR1 and CDR2 are MDHEN and SYDVKM. Trimming pared 7 bases from V and 6 bases from J, leaving 19 bases between. CDR3 DNA: TGTGCCAGCATTCCACACAAGGGGCTTTCCAATGAGCAGTTCTTC. Protein: CASIPHKGLSNEQFF.

In DNA form, the CDR3 reads TGCGCCAGCAGCCCCCGACTAGCGGGGGATACCTACGAGCAGTACTTC. Translation: CASSPRLAGDTYEQYF. The chain recombines TRBV4-1 with TRBJ2-7; TRBD2 matches 12 bases. Unmatched junction bases numbered 6, after V lost 4 bases and J lost 2 bases. The CDR3 has 16 residues. Germline V gene lookup returns CDR1 MGHRA and CDR2 YSYEKL.